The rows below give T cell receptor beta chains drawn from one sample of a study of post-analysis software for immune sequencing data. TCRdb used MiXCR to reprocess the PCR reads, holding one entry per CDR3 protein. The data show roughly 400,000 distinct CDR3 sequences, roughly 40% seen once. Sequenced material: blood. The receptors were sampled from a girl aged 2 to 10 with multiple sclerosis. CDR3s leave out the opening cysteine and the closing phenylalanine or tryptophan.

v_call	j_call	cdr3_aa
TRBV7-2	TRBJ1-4	ASSSQGSANEKLF
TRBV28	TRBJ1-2	ASTSPGTGQRWGYT
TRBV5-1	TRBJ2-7	ASSLADIYEQY
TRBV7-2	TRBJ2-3	ASSLQGGRSLDTQY
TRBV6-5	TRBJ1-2	ASSPGTVTGYT
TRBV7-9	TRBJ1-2	ASTATGTGKSNYGYT
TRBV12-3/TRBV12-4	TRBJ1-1	ASSYRVSQTHGEAF
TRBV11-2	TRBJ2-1	ASSSSLAGPLYFNEQF
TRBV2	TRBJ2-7	ASSLGPYGTYEQY
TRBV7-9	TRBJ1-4	ASSHKGQSNEKLF